This entry lists 12 T cell receptor beta chains sequenced from one sample in a study of T cells in Graves' hyperthyroidism and ophthalmopathy. Regions amplified from RNA transcripts were the TCR beta CDR3 regions. The HTBI set primed first-round TCR CDR3 RT-PCR. TCRdb used MiXCR to reprocess the multiplex PCR reads, holding one entry per CDR3 protein. Altogether a few hundred thousand distinct CDR3 sequences are present, just under 25% being singletons, with the ten largest covering around four fifths. The material sequenced was blood. The receptors were sampled from a man between 45 and 60 years old with Graves' hyperthyroidism.

This clonotype was detected a few times. The genes are TRBV12-3 or TRBV12-4 and TRBJ2-1, with 7 positions matching TRBD2. The trim removed 6 bases at V and 10 bases at J, leaving 15 bases unmatched. CDR3 length equals 15 residues. The CDR3 coding sequence is TGTGCCAGCAGCCAGGGACTCGCGGGGGTTCGGGAGCAGTTCTTC. This gives the protein CASSQGLAGVREQFF.

In this sample, this clonotype turned up many times. The chain combines TRBV30 with TRBJ1-1; D unresolved. This CDR3 region has 12 residues. The V end lost 0 bases, the J end lost 11 bases, and 13 bases lay between the germline ends. Germline-derived CDR1 and CDR2 are GTSNPN and SVGIG (reference sequence). In DNA, the CDR3 is TGTGCCTGGAGTGTAGCAGAGAAGGCGGCTTTCTTT. This translates into CAWSVAEKAAFF. The entire variable domain, with the rest obtained from reference TRBV30 and TRBJ1-1, is as follows: SQTIHQWPATLVQPVGSPLSLECTVEGTSNPNLYWYRQAAGRGLQLLFYSVGIGQISSEVPQNLSASRPQDRQFILSSKKLLLSDSGFYLCAWSVAEKAAFFGQGTRLTVV.

The chain links TRBV4-2 to TRBJ2-7, with a tentative D call TRBD2 (5 bases). The V gene lost 3 bases and the J gene lost 0 bases, with 6 bases spanning the gap. CDR3 length: 13 residues. Germline V gene sequence: CDR1 LGHNA, CDR2 YNFKEQ. This chain's CDR3 is CASSHGVSYEQYF. CDR3 sequence (DNA): TGTGCCAGCAGCCACGGGGTCTCCTACGAGCAGTACTTC.

The genes are TRBV11-3 and TRBJ2-7, with 11 positions matching TRBD1. V trimming: 1 base; J trimming: 5 bases; junction bases outside the gene matches: 7. Germline values: CDR1 SGHNT, CDR2 YENEEA. CDR3 size: 16 residues. The CDR3 DNA is TGTGCCAGCAGCTTAGGCGGGGACAGGGGGGAGAACGAGCAGTACTTC. Protein: CASSLGGDRGENEQYF.

This clonotype has a handful of counts. The chain employs TRBV10-3 and TRBJ2-1; D might be TRBD2 (5 bases). V lost 3 bases, J lost 4 bases, and 10 bases lay in between. The CDR3 totals 14 residues. Germline-derived CDR1 and CDR2 are ENHRY and SYGVKD. The CDR3 region is CAISDSRGYNEQFF. CDR3 coding DNA: TGTGCCATCAGTGACTCCCGGGGTTACAATGAGCAGTTCTTC.

The chain employs TRBV28 and TRBJ2-5; possible D gene TRBD1, 5 bases. The V and J ends lost 2 bases and 5 bases respectively, with 12 bases between them. From germline, CDR1 is MDHEN and CDR2 SYDVKM. The CDR3 covers 14 residues. CDR3 nucleotide sequence: TGTGCCAGCAGTTTAAATCAGGGTTGGGAGACCCAGTACTTC. Protein sequence: CASSLNQGWETQYF.

J is TRBJ2-5 and V is TRBV12-5; perhaps TRBD1 as D (5 bases). Germline V gene lookup returns CDR1 LGHNT and CDR2 FRNRAP. V lost 5 bases and J 3 bases, leaving 10 bases between the germline ends. The CDR3 runs 13 residues. This CDR3 reads CASGGAEKETQYF. DNA of the CDR3: TGTGCTAGTGGTGGGGCTGAGAAAGAGACCCAGTACTTC. The complete variable domain, with remaining parts taken from reference TRBV12-5 and TRBJ2-5, reads DARVTQTPRHKVTEMGQEVTMRCQPILGHNTVFWYRQTMMQGLELLAYFRNRAPLDDSGMPKDRFSAEMPDATLATLKIQPSEPRDSAVYFCASGGAEKETQYFGPGTRLLVL.

This clonotype was seen many times. CDR3 in DNA: TGCGCCAGCAGTCTCGGGACACAAGTCACCGGGGAGCTGTTTTTT. Protein: CASSLGTQVTGELFF. V and J are TRBV10-2 and TRBJ2-2, with D possibly TRBD1 on 6 matching bases. Trimming left V 5 bases short and J 4 bases short, with 14 bases between. Per the germline V gene, CDR1 is WSHSY and CDR2 is SAAADI. The CDR3 loop spans 15 amino acids.

The chain is built from TRBV29-1 and TRBJ2-1; the D is unclear. Trimming took 7 bases from V and 0 from J, leaving 13 bases between them. The CDR3 has 14 residues. CDR1 and CDR2 from the germline V gene are SQVTM and ANQGSEA. The CDR3 region has the DNA TGCAGCGCGAACGGTGCTGTCTCCTACAATGAGCAGTTCTTC. Protein product: CSANGAVSYNEQFF.

There are many counts of this clonotype. This chain links TRBV28 with TRBJ2-3; 11 bases match TRBD2. The germline gives CDR1 MDHEN, CDR2 SYDVKM. The length of the CDR3 is 17 residues. Losses at the gene ends were 5 bases for V and 4 bases for J; bases not matched to a gene: 11. CDR3 in DNA: TGTGCCAGCAGTCCCTGGACTAGCGGGCTACTGGCAGATACGCAGTATTTT. It codes for CASSPWTSGLLADTQYF.

This clonotype was recorded many times. The rearrangement uses TRBV20-1 and TRBJ2-1, with D possibly TRBD2 on 6 matching bases. Germline V gene sequence: CDR1 DFQATT, CDR2 SNEGSKA (reference sequence). V lost 2 bases, J lost 0 bases, and 17 bases lay in between. This CDR3 region has 17 residues. The CDR3 DNA is TGCAGTGCTAGACCCCAACTAGCAGGACACTCCTACAATGAGCAGTTCTTC. The encoded protein is CSARPQLAGHSYNEQFF.

This clonotype was detected only a few times. V gene TRBV3-1 combines with J gene TRBJ2-1; no firm D call. CDR3 length: 13 residues. Trimming took 4 bases from V and 12 from J, leaving 16 bases between them. Germline V gene data show CDR1 as LGHDT and CDR2 as YNNKEL (reference sequence). CDR3 DNA: TGTGCCAGCAGCCTCGTGGGCCCCTATGGGCAGTTCTTC. Protein: CASSLVGPYGQFF.